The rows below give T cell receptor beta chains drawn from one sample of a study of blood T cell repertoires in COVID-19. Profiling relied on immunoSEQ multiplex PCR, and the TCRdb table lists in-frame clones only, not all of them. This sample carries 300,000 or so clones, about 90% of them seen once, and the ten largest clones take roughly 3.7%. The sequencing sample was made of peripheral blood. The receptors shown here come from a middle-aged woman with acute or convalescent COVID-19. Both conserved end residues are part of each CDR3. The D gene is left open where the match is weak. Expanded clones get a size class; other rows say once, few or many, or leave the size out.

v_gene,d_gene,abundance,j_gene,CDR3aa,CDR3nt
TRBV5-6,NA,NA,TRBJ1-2,CASRGTTNTYGYTF,TGTGCCAGCAGGGGGACAACCAATACCTATGGCTACACCTTC
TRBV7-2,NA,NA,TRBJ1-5,CASKQDRFNQPQHF,TGTGCCAGCAAGCAAGACAGATTCAATCAGCCCCAGCATTTT
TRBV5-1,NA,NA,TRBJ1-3,CASTRSGNTIYF,TGCGCCAGCACTCGGTCTGGAAACACCATATATTTT
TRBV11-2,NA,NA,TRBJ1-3,CASSPQDSGNTIYF,TGTGCCAGCAGCCCACAGGACTCTGGAAACACCATATATTTT
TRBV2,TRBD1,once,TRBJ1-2,CASSGTGTAGGGYTF,TGTGCCAGCAGTGGGACAGGGACGGCAGGTGGTGGCTACACCTTC
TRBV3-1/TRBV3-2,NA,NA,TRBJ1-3,CASSQQGVTGNTIYF,TGTGCCAGCAGCCAGCAGGGTGTGACTGGAAACACCATATATTTT
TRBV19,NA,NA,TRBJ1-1,CASTPSGEGGTEAFF,TGTGCCAGTACCCCCAGCGGGGAGGGGGGCACTGAAGCTTTCTTT
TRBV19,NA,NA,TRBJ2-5,CASSMSGTQYF,TGTGCCAGTAGTATGTCGGGGACCCAGTACTTC
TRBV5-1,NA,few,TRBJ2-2,CASSLDLTGELFF,TGCGCCAGCAGCTTGGATCTGACCGGGGAGCTGTTTTTT
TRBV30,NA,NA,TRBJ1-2,CAWIRGLKGYTF,TGTGCCTGGATCAGAGGGCTTAAGGGCTACACCTTC
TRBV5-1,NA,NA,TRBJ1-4,CASSLGDRLLEKLFF,TGCGCCAGCAGCTTGGGCGACAGGCTTTTAGAAAAACTGTTTTTT
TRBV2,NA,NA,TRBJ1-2,CASTEGGLGGYTF,TGTGCCAGCACCGAAGGAGGGCTCGGGGGCTACACCTTC
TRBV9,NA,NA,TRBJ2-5,CASSAGRQGQETQYF,TGTGCCAGCAGCGCCGGGCGGCAGGGCCAAGAGACCCAGTACTTC
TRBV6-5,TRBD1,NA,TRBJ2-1,CASSYSHNLDRGPQFF,TGTGCCAGCAGTTACTCGCATAATCTAGACAGGGGCCCACAGTTCTTC
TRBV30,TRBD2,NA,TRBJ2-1,CAWSGGGGAPEQFF,TGTGCCTGGAGTGGAGGCGGGGGGGCTCCTGAGCAGTTCTTC
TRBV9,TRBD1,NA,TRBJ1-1,CASSVSGQGSTEAFF,TGTGCCAGCAGCGTATCTGGACAGGGAAGCACTGAAGCTTTCTTT
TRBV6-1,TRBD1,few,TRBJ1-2,CASSEASTGTYGYTF,TGTGCCAGCAGTGAAGCTTCGACAGGGACCTATGGCTACACCTTC
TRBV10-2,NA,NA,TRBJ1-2,CASSESRGGKYGYTF,TGCGCCAGCAGTGAGTCGAGGGGAGGGAAATATGGCTACACCTTC
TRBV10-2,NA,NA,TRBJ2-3,CASSVQGGDRDTQYF,TGCGCCAGCAGTGTACAGGGGGGGGATAGAGATACGCAGTATTTT
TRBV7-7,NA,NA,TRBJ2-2,CASSLGLLAGELFF,TGTGCCAGCAGCTTAGGTCTACTAGCCGGGGAGCTGTTTTTT
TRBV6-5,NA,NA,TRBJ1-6,CASSSNIDLASPLHF,TGTGCCAGCAGTTCCAACATCGATTTGGCATCACCCCTCCACTTT
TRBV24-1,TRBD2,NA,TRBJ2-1,CATSDRLAGSYNEQFF,TGTGCCACCAGTGATCGACTAGCAGGCTCCTACAATGAGCAGTTCTTC
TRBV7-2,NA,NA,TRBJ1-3,CASRVDTGGAGNTIYF,TGTGCCAGTCGGGTAGACACCGGAGGGGCGGGAAACACCATATATTTT
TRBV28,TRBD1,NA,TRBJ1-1,CASSFDRGRGTEAFF,TGTGCCAGCAGTTTTGACAGGGGGCGAGGCACTGAAGCTTTCTTT
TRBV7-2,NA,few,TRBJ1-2,CASSLSVTDNYGYTF,TGTGCCAGCAGCTTATCCGTGACAGATAACTATGGCTACACCTTC
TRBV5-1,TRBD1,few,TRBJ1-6,CASSLGPLGQGNNSPLHF,TGCGCCAGCAGCTTGGGGCCTTTGGGACAGGGGAATAATTCACCCCTCCACTTT
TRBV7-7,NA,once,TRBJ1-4,CASSPGGSTNEKLFF,TGTGCCAGCAGCCCGGGGGGGTCAACTAATGAAAAACTGTTTTTT
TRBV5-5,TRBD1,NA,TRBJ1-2,CASSLTTGIYGYTF,TGTGCCAGCAGCTTGACGACAGGGATTTATGGCTACACCTTC
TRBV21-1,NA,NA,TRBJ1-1,CASSSKGGNQGVSFLNTEAFF,TGTGCCAGCAGCTCAAAGGGTGGCAATCAGGGGGTATCCTTCCTTAACACTGAAGCTTTCTTT
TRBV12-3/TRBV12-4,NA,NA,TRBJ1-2,CATSHSGGNGYTF,TGTGCCACCAGCCACTCGGGGGGAAATGGCTACACCTTC
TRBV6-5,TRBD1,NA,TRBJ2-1,CASSYADRGRLDEQFF,TGTGCCAGCAGTTACGCCGACAGGGGGCGTTTGGATGAGCAGTTCTTC
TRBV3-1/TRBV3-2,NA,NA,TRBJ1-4,CASSQDIKLFF,TGTGCCAGCAGCCAGGACATAAAACTGTTTTTT
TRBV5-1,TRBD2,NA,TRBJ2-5,CASSDSSGRETQYF,TGCGCCAGCAGCGACTCTAGCGGGCGAGAGACCCAGTACTTC
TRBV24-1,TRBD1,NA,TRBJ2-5,CATGGQGETQYF,TGTGCCACCGGGGGACAGGGGGAGACCCAGTACTTC
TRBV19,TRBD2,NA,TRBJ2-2,CASLRRLAPGELFF,TGTGCCAGCCTCCGGCGACTAGCGCCCGGGGAGCTGTTTTTT
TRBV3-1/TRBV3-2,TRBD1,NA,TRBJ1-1,CAAGTGNTEAFF,TGTGCCGCCGGGACAGGGAACACTGAAGCTTTCTTT
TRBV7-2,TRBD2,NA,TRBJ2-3,CASSLAPGLAGGESTDTQYF,TGTGCCAGCAGCTTAGCTCCGGGACTAGCGGGGGGGGAGAGCACAGATACGCAGTATTTT
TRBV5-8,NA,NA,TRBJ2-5,CASSGGAELRETQYF,TGTGCCAGCAGCGGGGGGGCAGAGCTGCGGGAGACCCAGTACTTC
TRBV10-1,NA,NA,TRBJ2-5,CASSEGQAGETQYF,TGCGCCAGCAGTGAGGGACAGGCGGGGGAGACCCAGTACTTC
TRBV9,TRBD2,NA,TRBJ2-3,CASSSLPLRTSGGGTQYF,TGTGCCAGCAGCAGTTTACCTCTACGGACTAGCGGCGGGGGTACGCAGTATTTT
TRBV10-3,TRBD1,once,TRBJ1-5,CAISVGQGNQPQHF,TGTGCCATCAGTGTGGGACAGGGGAATCAGCCCCAGCATTTT
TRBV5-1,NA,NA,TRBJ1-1,CASSFSVGRRTEAFF,TGCGCCAGCAGCTTCTCCGTGGGGAGGAGAACTGAAGCTTTCTTT